The rows below give T cell receptor beta chains drawn from one sample of a study of T cells in Graves' hyperthyroidism and ophthalmopathy. TCRdb processed the multiplex PCR reads anew with MiXCR; each CDR3 protein has one entry. The sample records over 450,000 distinct CDR3 sequences, 13% to 15% being singletons. Sequenced material: blood. The receptors come from a woman aged 18-30 years with Graves' hyperthyroidism. The CDR3 runs from the conserved cysteine through the conserved F or W. The order of the fields is V gene, clone size, D gene, J gene, CDR3 DNA, CDR3 protein. D genes are given only for firm matches. Where a row states a size, it is once, few, many or the class of an expanded clone; other rows omit it.

>TRBV7-6|few|NA|TRBJ2-5
TGTGCCAGCAGCTTAGAGGCAGGGAAAGAGACCCAGTACTTC
CASSLEAGKETQYF
>TRBV12-3/TRBV12-4|few|NA|TRBJ1-4
TGTGCCAGCAGTTTAGCGGCGGAGAGAAATGAAAAACTGTTTTTT
CASSLAAERNEKLFF
>TRBV5-1|few|NA|TRBJ2-7
TGCGCCAGCAGCTTAGGACTCGGGGGTCACTACGAGCAGTACTTC
CASSLGLGGHYEQYF
>TRBV18|many|TRBD1|TRBJ1-2
TGTGCCAGCTCACCAGGACAGGTGTACGGCTACACCTTC
CASSPGQVYGYTF
>TRBV15|NA|TRBD2|TRBJ2-1
TGTGCCACCAGCGCAGAGGGGGGGTTTCTAGCGGGAGAGCAGTTCTTC
CATSAEGGFLAGEQFF
>TRBV3-1|few|NA|TRBJ1-1
TGTGCCAGCAGCCAAGATCAGGGAACTGTGAACACTGAAGCTTTCTTT
CASSQDQGTVNTEAFF
>TRBV12-3/TRBV12-4|NA|TRBD1|TRBJ1-1
TGTGCCAGCAGTTTTCCGACAGGGGTGAACACTGAAGCTTTCTTT
CASSFPTGVNTEAFF
>TRBV6-1|many|NA|TRBJ1-2
TGTGCCAGCAGTGAAACCGTCGCTACAGCCTATGGCTACACCTTC
CASSETVATAYGYTF
>TRBV18|many|NA|TRBJ2-3
TGTGCCAGCTCACCACCCCACGGGGATACGCAGTATTTT
CASSPPHGDTQYF
>TRBV5-1|NA|TRBD1|TRBJ1-2
TGCGCCAGCAGCGGCAACAGGGGCCATGGCTACACCTTC
CASSGNRGHGYTF
>TRBV5-5|NA|TRBD1|TRBJ2-1
TGCGCCAGCAGCTTGCAAGAGACAGGGGTCTTGATCTTC
CASSLQETGVLIF
>TRBV7-9|few|NA|TRBJ1-1
TGTGCCAGCAGCTTAAGAGAACTGCCCGCTTTCTTT
CASSLRELPAFF
>TRBV5-1|many|NA|TRBJ2-1
TGCGCCAGCAGCTTGGCACTAGCCGGAGATGAGCAGTTCTTC
CASSLALAGDEQFF
>TRBV19|NA|NA|TRBJ1-1
TGTGCCAGTAGAGGACCGGGACGGAACACTGAAGCTTTCTTT
CASRGPGRNTEAFF
>TRBV10-3|many|NA|TRBJ1-5
TGTGCCATCAGTGAGTCGGCCGATAATCAGCCCCAGCATTTT
CAISESADNQPQHF